These 9 T cell receptor beta chains were sequenced from one sample in a study of lymphopenia after photon versus proton radiotherapy. The method was immunoSEQ multiplex PCR; TCRdb's version includes in-frame clones alone and lacks a portion of them. The sample consists of approximately 7,700 clones, roughly nine tenths of them appearing once. The sample was peripheral blood, taken from a patient treated with photon-based radiotherapy. The source of these receptors is a woman in her 70s with pancreatic cancer.

The chain uses TRBV10-3 and TRBJ2-3; 8 positions agree with TRBD1. The CDR3 runs 17 residues. V lost 6 bases and J lost 1; bases outside the gene matches: 12. Germline CDR1 and CDR2: ENHRY and SYGVKD. The CDR3 region is CAISRLPPGQGTDTQYF. The CDR3 region has the DNA TGTGCCATCAGCAGACTGCCACCGGGACAGGGCACAGATACGCAGTATTTT.

V is TRBV20-1 and J is TRBJ2-7; D is unclear. Trimming took 0 bases from V and 7 from J, leaving 7 bases between them. Germline CDR1 reads DFQATT; CDR2 reads SNEGSKA (reference sequence). The CDR3 contains 11 residues. In DNA form, the CDR3 reads TGCAGTGCTAGAGACGACTGGGAGCAGTACTTC. It translates to CSARDDWEQYF.

The chain uses TRBV5-8 and TRBJ2-1, with unresolved D. V gave up 1 base and J gave up 8 bases, with 16 bases separating them. Germline CDR1 reads SGHTS; CDR2 reads YDEGEE. The length of the CDR3 is 15 residues. The CDR3 DNA sequence: TGTGCCAGCAGCTTGAGGTGGGAAAGGGCGTATGAGCAGTTCTTC. Its translation: CASSLRWERAYEQFF.

V is TRBV9 and J is TRBJ2-2; no clear D gene. The V gene lost 5 bases and the J gene lost 0 bases, with 11 bases spanning the gap. This CDR3 spans 15 amino acids. Germline V gene data show CDR1 as SGDLS and CDR2 as YYNGEE. CDR3 region: CASRMGGANTGELFF. CDR3 bases: TGTGCCAGCAGAATGGGTGGCGCGAACACCGGGGAGCTGTTTTTT.

The count of this clone is one. The V and J genes are TRBV5-8 and TRBJ2-7; D may correspond to TRBD1 or TRBD2 (5 bases each). CDR1 SGHTS and CDR2 YDEGEE come from the germline V gene. The V gene lost 1 base and the J gene lost 0 bases, with 14 bases spanning the gap. The length of the CDR3 is 16 residues. The CDR3 loop reads CASSLWSRGASYEQYF. CDR3 bases: TGTGCCAGCAGCTTGTGGTCTCGGGGCGCCTCCTACGAGCAGTACTTC.

The chain has TRBV19 and TRBJ1-1, with D tentatively TRBD1 (5 bases). From germline, CDR1 is LNHDA and CDR2 SQIVND (reference sequence). Trimming left V 10 bases short and J 6 bases short, with 12 bases between. The CDR3 consists of 11 residues. The CDR3 coding sequence is TGTGCCACGATAACGGGGGCTGAAGCTTTCTTT. Encoded protein: CATITGAEAFF.

The rearrangement uses TRBV11-2 and TRBJ1-2, with TRBD1 matching over 9 bases. The CDR3 runs to 13 residues. Germline V CDR1 and CDR2: SGHAT, FQNNGV. The V segment lost 1 base and the J segment 7 bases; nucleotides outside the gene matches: 1. This chain's CDR3 is CASSLGTGVGYTF. In DNA, the CDR3 is TGTGCCAGCAGCTTAGGGACAGGGGTTGGCTACACCTTC. The full variable domain, rest sourced from reference TRBV11-2 and TRBJ1-2, is EAGVAQSPRYKIIEKRQSVAFWCNPISGHATLYWYQQILGQGPKLLIQFQNNGVVDDSQLPKDRFSAERLKGVDSTLKIQPAKLEDSAVYLCASSLGTGVGYTFGSGTRLTVV.

The rearrangement links TRBV25-1 to TRBJ2-7; no definite D call. Germline loops: CDR1 MGHDK, CDR2 SYGVNS. This CDR3 spans 14 amino acids. V lost 1 base, J lost 4 bases, and 11 bases lay in between. CDR3 nucleotides: TGTGCCAGCAGTGAATTCTCCAGCATATACGAGCAGTACTTC. This codes for CASSEFSSIYEQYF.

The rearrangement links TRBV2 to TRBJ2-7; maybe TRBD2 (5 bases). Germline CDR1 and CDR2: SNHLY and FYNNEI. Between the trimmed V and J ends, which lost 2 bases and 5 bases, there was a span of 10 bases. The CDR3 runs to 13 residues. For the CDR3, the DNA is TGTGCCAGCAGTGAAAGTAGAGGGAACGAGCAGTACTTC. Translation gives CASSESRGNEQYF.